The 30 T cell receptor beta chains listed next were all sequenced from one sample in a study of blood T cell repertoires in COVID-19. Only in-frame clones appear in the TCRdb table, and some are missing; sequencing was by immunoSEQ multiplex PCR. The data contain around 93,000 clones, approximately 89% of them singletons. The sequenced sample was peripheral blood. These receptors were taken from a man older than 75 with acute or convalescent COVID-19.

J is TRBJ2-1 and V is TRBV11-3; TRBD2 matches at 11 bases. The CDR3 has 15 amino acids. Germline V gene sequence: CDR1 SGHNT, CDR2 YENEEA. The ends lost 4 bases at V and 6 bases at J; junction bases unmatched: 5. CDR3 bases: TGTGCCAGCAGCTCTAGCGGGGGGAAGGTCAATGAGCAGTTCTTC. This gives the protein CASSSSGGKVNEQFF.

Only one count was recorded for this clone. The J gene is TRBJ1-6, the V gene TRBV10-2; 9 nucleotides line up with TRBD1. Trimming cost V 8 bases and J 5 bases; bases outside gene matches: 7. This CDR3 has 15 amino acids. Germline CDR1 WSHSY, CDR2 SAAADI. The CDR3 bases are TGCGCCAGCGGGGAACAGGGGGCAAATAATTCACCCCTCCACTTT. This encodes CASGEQGANNSPLHF.

The chain employs TRBV7-2 and TRBJ1-2; D call uncertain. The germline CDR1 and CDR2 sequences are SGHTA and FQGNSA. This CDR3 region has 14 residues. Trimming took off 5 bases at V and 2 bases at J, with 12 bases between the two ends. Here the CDR3 reads CASSPRRENYGYTF. The CDR3 DNA sequence: TGTGCCAGCAGCCCCAGACGGGAAAACTATGGCTACACCTTC.

The gene calls are TRBV10-3 and TRBJ1-6; D is uncertain. Per the germline V gene, CDR1 is ENHRY and CDR2 is SYGVKD. The CDR3 contains 13 residues. V lost 8 bases and J lost 7, with 12 bases in between. The CDR3 region is CAIRGPGNSPLHF. CDR3 nucleotides: TGTGCCATCCGTGGCCCGGGGAATTCACCCCTCCACTTT.

V gene TRBV6-5 combines with J gene TRBJ2-7; D not resolved. Germline CDR1 is MNHEY and CDR2 is SVGAGI. V shed 8 bases and J shed 0 bases, with 14 bases lying between them. The CDR3 spans 14 residues. The CDR3 region is CASEALTYSYEQYF. For the CDR3, the DNA is TGTGCCAGCGAGGCACTCACCTACTCCTACGAGCAGTACTTC.

V gene TRBV18 combines with J gene TRBJ2-3; D is perhaps TRBD2 (6 bases). The CDR3 totals 16 residues. Germline V gives CDR1 KGHSH, CDR2 LQKENI. Deletions cut 6 bases from V and 3 bases from J, with 19 bases between. In DNA form, the CDR3 reads TGTGCCAGCTCGCCAAAACCCGGGGGATATACAGATACGCAGTATTTT. This encodes CASSPKPGGYTDTQYF.

The count of this clone is one. The rearrangement links TRBV30 to TRBJ2-5; no firm D call. Per germline, CDR1 GTSNPN and CDR2 SVGIG (reference sequence). The CDR3 covers 13 residues. Trimming removed 0 bases from V and 2 bases from J, with 7 bases in between. The CDR3 bases are TGTGCCTGGAGTGTAATGAGTCAAGAGACCCAGTACTTC. It codes for CAWSVMSQETQYF.

The chain links TRBV9 to TRBJ2-1; 8 bases line up with TRBD2. This CDR3 has 16 residues. Trimming cost V 1 base and J 0 bases; bases outside gene matches: 3. The germline V gene has CDR1 SGDLS and CDR2 YYNGEE. CDR3 DNA: TGTGCCAGCAGCGTATCGGGGGGGAGCTCCTACAATGAGCAGTTCTTC. Its translation: CASSVSGGSSYNEQFF.

This chain uses TRBV19 with TRBJ1-6; 8 nucleotides match TRBD1. J was trimmed by 7 bases and V by 9 bases; bases with no gene match: 8. This CDR3 region has 14 residues. Germline V gives CDR1 LNHDA, CDR2 SQIVND (reference sequence). The CDR3 region is CASGQGEGNSPLHF. In DNA, the CDR3 is TGTGCCAGCGGACAGGGAGAGGGAAATTCACCCCTCCACTTT. Looking up the rest from reference TRBV19 and TRBJ1-6 gives the full variable domain: DGGITQSPKYLFRKEGQNVTLSCEQNLNHDAMYWYRQDPGQGLRLIYYSQIVNDFQKGDIAEGYSVSREKKESFPLTVTSAQKNPTAFYLCASGQGEGNSPLHFGNGTRLTVT.

This clone was recorded once. DNA for the CDR3: TGTGCCAGCAGGGGACTGAGGAATTCACCCCTCCACTTT. Protein: CASRGLRNSPLHF. J is TRBJ1-6 and V is TRBV6-5; weak D call: TRBD1 (5 bases). The germline V gene encodes CDR1 MNHEY and CDR2 SVGAGI. The germline V and J ends were trimmed by 6 bases and 7 bases, with 10 bases remaining between them. CDR3 length: 13 amino acids.

V is TRBV27 and J is TRBJ1-5; D is perhaps TRBD1 (6 bases). With 4 bases removed from V and 6 bases from J, the gap between germline ends came to 13 bases. CDR1 is MNHEY and CDR2 is SMNVEV in the germline V gene (reference sequence). The CDR3 length is 14 residues. Written as DNA, the CDR3 is TGTGCCAGCAGTTCAAACAGGGTGGGTCAGCCCCAGCATTTT. Its protein product is CASSSNRVGQPQHF.

The rearrangement links TRBV3-1 (or the pseudogene TRBV3-2) to TRBJ2-3, with D maybe TRBD2 (6 bases). V was cut by 4 bases and J by 3 bases, with 11 bases left in between. Germline loops: CDR1 LGHDT, CDR2 YNNKEL (reference sequence). The CDR3 is 14 amino acids. The CDR3 is CASSLERETDTQYF. Here the CDR3 DNA reads TGTGCCAGCAGCCTGGAACGGGAGACAGATACGCAGTATTTT.

This clone appeared once. The chain is built from TRBV25-1 and TRBJ2-2, with 10 bases lining up with TRBD2. In germline, CDR1 is MGHDK, CDR2 SYGVNS. Losses at the gene ends were 3 bases for V and 0 bases for J; bases not matched to a gene: 1. The CDR3 totals 16 residues. The CDR3 DNA reads TGTGCCAGCAGTGAGCTAGCGGGAGCGAACACCGGGGAGCTGTTTTTT. It translates to CASSELAGANTGELFF.

The chain has TRBV7-9 and TRBJ1-2, with D maybe TRBD1 (6 bases). The CDR3 is 16 residues long. Trimming stripped 2 bases from V and 8 bases from J, with 21 bases between. Per the germline V gene, CDR1 is SEHNR and CDR2 is FQNEAQ (reference sequence). CDR3 coding DNA: TGTGCCAGCAGCTTATACGGGACACAGACGACTATCGGCTACACCTTC. This translates into CASSLYGTQTTIGYTF.

V gene TRBV5-4 combines with J gene TRBJ1-2; 7 nucleotides match TRBD1. V dropped 4 bases and J dropped 8; count of bases not matched to a gene: 8. This CDR3 has 13 amino acids. The V gene's germline CDR1 is SGHNT and CDR2 YYREEE (reference sequence). The chain's CDR3 is CASSPRQGRGYTF. The CDR3 coding sequence is TGTGCCAGCAGCCCTCGACAGGGAAGGGGCTACACCTTC.

This chain uses TRBV7-9 with TRBJ2-7, with a possible D match to TRBD2 (6 bases). Germline loops: CDR1 SEHNR, CDR2 FQNEAQ (reference sequence). V shed 6 bases and J shed 3 bases, with 12 bases lying between them. The length of the CDR3 is 13 residues. CDR3 in DNA: TGTGCCAGCAGGGGGACTTCTAGCTACGAGCAGTACTTC. Protein: CASRGTSSYEQYF. The complete variable domain, with remaining parts taken from reference TRBV7-9 and TRBJ2-7, reads DTGVSQNPRHKITKRGQNVTFRCDPISEHNRLYWYRQTLGQGPEFLTYFQNEAQLEKSRLLSDRFSAERPKGSFSTLEIQRTEQGDSAMYLCASRGTSSYEQYFGPGTRLTVT.

The genes are TRBV10-3 and TRBJ2-7, with D perhaps matching TRBD1 (6 bases). The V end was cut by 5 bases, the J end by 5 bases, with 13 bases between. The CDR3 runs to 13 residues. The germline V gene has CDR1 ENHRY and CDR2 SYGVKD. CDR3 DNA sequence: TGTGCCATCAGTCTAAAAACAGGGAACGAGCAGTACTTC. It encodes CAISLKTGNEQYF.

V gene TRBV6-6 combines with J gene TRBJ1-6; the D is unclear. V gave up 7 bases and J gave up 5 bases, with 9 bases separating them. The V gene's germline CDR1 is MNHNY and CDR2 SVGAGI (reference sequence). The length of the CDR3 is 13 residues. The CDR3 DNA is TGTGCCAGCATGGCGGTAAATAATTCACCCCTCCACTTT. Translated: CASMAVNNSPLHF.

The chain carries TRBV11-2 and TRBJ2-3, with D hard to call. Germline V gene sequence: CDR1 SGHAT, CDR2 FQNNGV. The V end lost 5 bases, the J end lost 6 bases, and 15 bases lay between the germline ends. The CDR3 consists of 14 residues. The DNA of the CDR3 is TGTGCCAGCAGCCCTAAGGCGGCACGGGATACGCAGTATTTT. As protein: CASSPKAARDTQYF.

This chain links TRBV3-1 (or the pseudogene TRBV3-2) with TRBJ1-1; D gene uncertain. Germline V gene lookup returns CDR1 LGHDT and CDR2 YNNKEL (reference sequence). The CDR3 extends over 13 amino acids. V gave up 3 bases and J gave up 2 bases, with 7 bases separating them. DNA of the CDR3: TGTGCCAGCAGCCAGAGTGAAAACACTGAAGCTTTCTTT. It specifies CASSQSENTEAFF.

This chain joins TRBV2 and TRBJ2-7, with D uncertain. The germline V gene has CDR1 SNHLY and CDR2 FYNNEI. The CDR3 has 14 amino acids. V lost 2 bases and J lost 2, with 10 bases in between. The CDR3 sequence: CASSERSLTYEQYF. The CDR3 DNA reads as TGTGCCAGCAGTGAACGGTCTCTAACCTACGAGCAGTACTTC.

The rearrangement links TRBV5-1 to TRBJ1-5; D ambiguous. Trimming cost V 0 bases and J 3 bases, with 10 bases left between them. Germline V gives CDR1 SGHRS, CDR2 YFSETQ. This CDR3 spans 15 amino acids. The CDR3 DNA follows: TGCGCCAGCAGCTTGGATGGAGCCTCCAATCAGCCCCAGCATTTT. It specifies CASSLDGASNQPQHF.

The chain links TRBV5-1 to TRBJ1-1; TRBD1 agrees at 8 bases. Germline CDR1 is SGHRS and CDR2 is YFSETQ. V lost 4 bases and J lost 5; bases outside the gene matches: 13. The CDR3 totals 16 residues. The CDR3 sequence: CASSEGSGTGSTEAFF. CDR3 DNA: TGCGCCAGCAGCGAGGGATCCGGGACAGGTTCAACTGAAGCTTTCTTT.

Only one count was recorded for this clone. This chain joins TRBV23-1 and TRBJ1-6; 7 bases are a match to TRBD1. TRBV23-1 is treated as an ORF (open reading frame) with a function not yet certain. V shed 9 bases and J 9 bases; nucleotides not matched to a gene: 8. CDR3 length: 13 residues. The CDR3 coding sequence is TGCGCCAGTAGACAGGGTACCGGTTCACCCCTCCACTTT. This translates into CASRQGTGSPLHF.

The V gene is TRBV19, the J gene TRBJ1-2; possible D gene TRBD1, 5 bases. CDR3 length: 13 amino acids. The V gene's germline CDR1 is LNHDA and CDR2 SQIVND (reference sequence). The V and J ends lost 4 bases and 8 bases respectively, with 14 bases between them. The CDR3 coding sequence is TGTGCCAGTAGTACATATTATGGGGCAGGCTACACCTTC. Residues: CASSTYYGAGYTF.

The gene calls are TRBV7-9 and TRBJ1-1; 11 bases line up with TRBD1. V dropped 7 bases and J dropped 6; count of bases not matched to a gene: 13. There are 16 residues in the CDR3. CDR1 SEHNR and CDR2 FQNEAQ come from the germline V gene (reference sequence). DNA for the CDR3: TGTGCCAGCACCTCGACTCCGGGACAGGGGGTAGCTGAAGCTTTCTTT. This encodes CASTSTPGQGVAEAFF.

J is TRBJ1-5 and V is TRBV7-9, with a possible D match to TRBD1 (6 bases). The CDR3 covers 14 residues. The germline V gene encodes CDR1 SEHNR and CDR2 FQNEAQ (reference sequence). V was shortened by 1 base and J by 6 bases, with 10 bases between the two germline ends. The CDR3 here is CASSLGQVPQPQHF. In DNA form, the CDR3 reads TGTGCCAGCAGCTTAGGACAGGTTCCTCAGCCCCAGCATTTT.

This clone showed up just a few times. This chain links TRBV19 with TRBJ1-5; possibly TRBD1 for D (5 bases). Trimming left V 5 bases short and J 3 bases short, with 14 bases between. CDR1 and CDR2 (germline): LNHDA, SQIVND (reference sequence). This CDR3 has 15 amino acids. The CDR3 loop reads CASSSTWGTNQPQHF. The CDR3 DNA sequence: TGTGCCAGTAGTTCCACTTGGGGCACCAATCAGCCCCAGCATTTT.

The J gene is TRBJ1-2, the V gene TRBV21-1; the DNA was not compared with TRBD1, the D call given in the table. TRBV21-1 is a documented pseudogene. CDR3 size: 14 residues. Here the CDR3 reads CASRHQGAVGGYTF. The CDR3 DNA sequence: TGTGCCAGCAGGCACCAGGGTGCGGTTGGTGGCTACACCTTC.

The V gene is TRBV5-4, the J gene TRBJ1-1, with a possible D match to TRBD1 (5 bases). V was pared by 6 bases and J by 4 bases, with 13 bases between. The germline V gene has CDR1 SGHNT and CDR2 YYREEE (reference sequence). There are 13 residues in the CDR3. The CDR3 loop reads CASMDNTLTEAFF. CDR3 DNA sequence: TGTGCCAGCATGGACAATACCCTCACTGAAGCTTTCTTT.